A selection of T cell receptor beta chains follows, all from one sample in a study of blood T cell repertoires in COVID-19. Using immunoSEQ multiplex PCR, the repertoire was profiled, and TCRdb retains in-frame clones only, with some absent. The sample has roughly 75,000 clones; around 85% are singletons. Sequenced material: peripheral blood. The source is a man between 65 and 79 years old with acute or convalescent COVID-19. Both conserved end residues are part of each CDR3. D genes are given only for firm matches. Clone size appears in some rows only: once, few, many, or a class for an expanded clone.

TRBV5-1	.	.	TRBJ2-7	CASSLAYYSSSYEQYF	TGCGCCAGCAGCTTGGCGTACTACTCAAGCTCCTACGAGCAGTACTTC
TRBV11-2	.	.	TRBJ1-4	CASSLGYSSEKLFF	TGTGCCAGCAGCTTAGGGTATTCCAGTGAAAAACTGTTTTTT
TRBV29-1	.	TRBD1	TRBJ2-2	CSTSGPGGNTGELFF	TGCAGCACCTCCGGCCCAGGGGGGAACACCGGGGAGCTGTTTTTT
TRBV7-3	.	.	TRBJ2-1	CASSLQYFGNEQFF	TGTGCCAGCAGCTTACAATACTTTGGTAATGAGCAGTTCTTC
TRBV7-9	.	.	TRBJ1-4	CASSLGQFAEKLFF	TGTGCCAGCAGCCTCGGACAGTTTGCGGAAAAACTGTTTTTT
TRBV7-3	.	TRBD1	TRBJ2-5	CASSLTDRARETQYF	TGTGCCAGCAGCTTAACGGACAGGGCGCGGGAGACCCAGTACTTC
TRBV5-4	.	.	TRBJ1-1	CASMRDPENTEAFF	TGTGCCAGCATGCGGGACCCCGAAAACACTGAAGCTTTCTTT
TRBV28	.	.	TRBJ2-7	CASSPGVPLGSYEQYF	TGTGCCAGCAGTCCCGGGGTGCCCTTAGGAAGCTACGAGCAGTACTTC
TRBV12-3/TRBV12-4	.	.	TRBJ1-2	CATQFQGSYGYTF	TGTGCCACCCAGTTTCAGGGCTCATATGGCTACACCTTC
TRBV18	.	.	TRBJ2-7	CASSAKWEATYEQYF	TGTGCCAGCTCTGCAAAGTGGGAGGCGACCTACGAGCAGTACTTC
TRBV10-1	.	.	TRBJ1-1	CASSEAGPLVAFF	TGCGCCAGCAGTGAGGCGGGTCCCCTGGTAGCTTTCTTT
TRBV6-2/TRBV6-3	.	TRBD2	TRBJ2-1	CASSGGLEYNEQFF	TGTGCCAGCAGTGGGGGACTAGAGTACAATGAGCAGTTCTTC
TRBV21-1	.	.	TRBJ2-7	CASSKIRLAGAYEQYF	TGTGCCAGCAGCAAAATAAGACTAGCGGGAGCCTACGAGCAGTACTTC
TRBV19	.	.	TRBJ1-1	CATLSGGPNTEAFF	TGTGCCACCCTATCGGGGGGACCGAACACTGAAGCTTTCTTT
TRBV6-5	.	TRBD1	TRBJ2-1	CASSPTGDVYNEQFF	TGTGCCAGCAGCCCGACAGGGGATGTCTACAATGAGCAGTTCTTC
TRBV6-5	.	TRBD1	TRBJ1-3	CASRLGQAGNTIYF	TGTGCCAGCAGACTCGGACAGGCGGGAAACACCATATATTTT
TRBV3-1/TRBV3-2	.	.	TRBJ2-3	CASSPGGASTDTQYF	TGTGCCAGCAGCCCCGGTGGAGCTAGCACAGATACGCAGTATTTT
TRBV4-2	.	TRBD1	TRBJ1-4	CASSQDRGQREKLFF	TGTGCCAGCAGCCAAGATCGGGGACAGCGAGAAAAACTGTTTTTT
TRBV11-2	.	TRBD1	TRBJ1-2	CASSPPGTGPLSGYTF	TGTGCCAGCAGCCCTCCCGGGACAGGGCCCCTCTCTGGCTACACCTTC
TRBV4-1	.	TRBD1	TRBJ2-1	CASSQYPPGQGANEQFF	TGCGCCAGCAGCCAATACCCACCGGGACAGGGGGCGAATGAGCAGTTCTTC
TRBV7-3	.	.	TRBJ1-1	CASSLRLQNTEAFF	TGTGCCAGCAGCTTAAGACTTCAGAACACTGAAGCTTTCTTT
TRBV27	.	TRBD2	TRBJ2-1	CASSLLAEDNEQFF	TGTGCCAGCAGTTTACTAGCGGAGGATAATGAGCAGTTCTTC
TRBV5-8	.	TRBD1	TRBJ1-5	CASSPDGTGGRQPQHF	TGTGCCAGCAGCCCAGATGGGACAGGGGGCCGACAGCCCCAGCATTTT
TRBV10-1	.	TRBD1	TRBJ1-6	CASSDGTGVSPLHF	TGCGCCAGCAGTGATGGGACAGGGGTTTCACCCCTCCACTTT
TRBV7-7	.	TRBD2	TRBJ2-7	CASSPRVAGIYEQYF	TGTGCCAGCAGCCCCCGGGTAGCGGGTATATACGAGCAGTACTTC
TRBV11-2	once	TRBD1	TRBJ1-1	CASMDRALNTEAFF	TGTGCCAGCATGGACAGGGCCTTGAACACTGAAGCTTTCTTT
TRBV7-3	.	.	TRBJ1-1	CASSLQRGNTEAFF	TGTGCCAGCAGCTTACAAAGGGGGAACACTGAAGCTTTCTTT
TRBV5-6	.	.	TRBJ2-7	CASSSAIGFLVNEQYF	TGTGCCAGCAGCTCGGCGATTGGGTTCCTAGTGAACGAGCAGTACTTC
TRBV5-1	once	TRBD2	TRBJ2-2	CASSRHKSGRDDGELFF	TGCGCCAGCAGCCGGCACAAAAGCGGGAGGGATGACGGGGAGCTGTTTTTT
TRBV18	.	.	TRBJ1-2	CASSPQLGGYTF	TGTGCCAGCTCACCCCAACTCGGGGGCTACACCTTC
TRBV12-3/TRBV12-4	few	.	TRBJ1-2	CASSRWEDYGYTF	TGTGCCAGCAGTCGGTGGGAGGACTATGGCTACACCTTC
TRBV9	.	TRBD1	TRBJ1-2	CASSPRQGNYGYTF	TGTGCCAGCAGCCCAAGACAGGGGAACTATGGCTACACCTTC
TRBV28	.	TRBD1	TRBJ1-6	CASSGLQGALNSPLHF	TGTGCCAGCAGTGGTTTACAGGGGGCGTTAAATTCACCCCTCCACTTT
TRBV12-3/TRBV12-4	.	.	TRBJ2-5	CASSGGTQETQYF	TGTGCCAGCAGCGGCGGCACCCAAGAGACCCAGTACTTC
TRBV5-4	.	TRBD1	TRBJ1-2	CASSLWDRIPYGYTF	TGTGCCAGCAGCTTATGGGACAGGATCCCCTATGGCTACACCTTC
TRBV7-9	.	.	TRBJ2-2	CASSDSRLTGELFF	TGTGCCAGCAGCGATTCGAGGCTAACCGGGGAGCTGTTTTTT